These 6 T cell receptor beta chains originate from one sample sequenced in a study of blood T cell repertoires in COVID-19. Repertoires were generated with immunoSEQ multiplex PCR, while TCRdb's copy carries only in-frame clones and drops some. Of around 230,000 clones in the sample, around 86% were seen once. Material: PBMCs or T cells enriched from blood (not recorded which). These receptor sequences come from a woman between 35 and 50 years old with acute COVID-19.

V is TRBV2 and J is TRBJ1-1, with 8 bases identical to TRBD1. J lost 1 base, V lost 4 bases, and 2 bases had no gene match. Germline loops: CDR1 SNHLY, CDR2 FYNNEI. The CDR3 is 14 residues long. The CDR3 region is CASSGTGRNTEAFF. The DNA for the CDR3 is TGTGCCAGCAGTGGGACAGGGCGGAACACTGAAGCTTTCTTT.

In its sample, this clone was seen a few times. The gene calls are TRBV30 and TRBJ1-3; no clear D gene. The CDR3 runs 14 residues. In germline, CDR1 is GTSNPN, CDR2 SVGIG (reference sequence). The V end was cut by 5 bases, the J end by 0 bases, with 11 bases between. CDR3 sequence reads: CAWANGGSGNTIYF. The CDR3 region has the DNA TGTGCCTGGGCCAACGGAGGCTCTGGAAACACCATATATTTT.

The chain is built from TRBV3-1 (or the pseudogene TRBV3-2) and TRBJ2-2, with D maybe TRBD2 (6 bases). Deletions cut 0 bases from V and 5 bases from J, with 13 bases between. In germline, CDR1 is LGHDT, CDR2 YNNKEL (reference sequence). The CDR3 loop spans 16 amino acids. The CDR3 loop reads CASSQDSREDTGELFF. The CDR3 DNA is TGTGCCAGCAGCCAAGATTCAAGGGAGGATACCGGGGAGCTGTTTTTT.

The rearrangement joins TRBV19 to TRBJ1-6; tentatively, D is TRBD1 (5 bases). This CDR3 is 12 amino acids long. Germline values: CDR1 LNHDA, CDR2 SQIVND (reference sequence). V lost 8 bases, J lost 8 bases, and 10 bases lay in between. The CDR3 protein is CASSPGDSPLHF. Here the CDR3 DNA reads TGTGCCAGTTCGCCGGGGGATTCACCCCTCCACTTT.

The rearrangement joins TRBV5-4 to TRBJ1-2; 11 bases agree with TRBD1. V lost 4 bases, J lost 8 bases, and 4 bases stayed unmatched. The germline V gene encodes CDR1 SGHNT and CDR2 YYREEE (reference sequence). The CDR3 is made up of 13 amino acids. This CDR3 is CASSGQGARGYTF. The CDR3 bases are TGTGCCAGCAGCGGACAGGGGGCTAGAGGCTACACCTTC.

As DNA, the CDR3 is TGTGCCTGGAGCAGGAACAGGGTTAATTCACCCCTCCACTTT. Translation: CAWSRNRVNSPLHF. V is TRBV30 and J is TRBJ1-6; maybe TRBD1 (6 bases). CDR3 length equals 14 residues. Germline V gene sequence: CDR1 GTSNPN, CDR2 SVGIG (reference sequence). V lost 3 bases to trimming and J lost 6 bases, with 12 bases between them.